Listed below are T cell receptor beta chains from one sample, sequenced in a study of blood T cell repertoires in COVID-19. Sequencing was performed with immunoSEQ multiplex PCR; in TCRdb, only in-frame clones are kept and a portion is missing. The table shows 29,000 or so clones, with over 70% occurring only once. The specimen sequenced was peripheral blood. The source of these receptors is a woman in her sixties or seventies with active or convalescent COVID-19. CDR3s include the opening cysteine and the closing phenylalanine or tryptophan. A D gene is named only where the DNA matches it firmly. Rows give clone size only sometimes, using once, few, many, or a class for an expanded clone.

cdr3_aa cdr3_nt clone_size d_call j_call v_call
CASSVGGAEKEQYF TGTGCCAGCAGCGTAGGCGGGGCGGAAAAGGAGCAGTACTTC NA NA TRBJ2-7 TRBV9
CASSLDGGVRGEQYF TGCGCCAGCAGCTTGGACGGAGGGGTTAGGGGCGAGCAGTACTTC few NA TRBJ2-7 TRBV5-1
CASSQESVLRSEQYF TGTGCCAGCAGCCAAGAGAGTGTCCTTCGGTCCGAGCAGTACTTC NA NA TRBJ2-7 TRBV4-2
CSARTDSYNEQFF TGCAGCGCAAGGACAGACTCCTACAATGAGCAGTTCTTC NA NA TRBJ2-1 TRBV29-1
CASSMTAYEQYF TGTGCCAGCAGTATGACAGCCTACGAGCAGTACTTC NA NA TRBJ2-7 TRBV6-2/TRBV6-3
CASSAMGQGGDTQYF TGTGCCAGCAGCGCCATGGGACAGGGGGGAGATACGCAGTATTTT few TRBD1 TRBJ2-3 TRBV7-2
CASSSLAGVSYEQYF TGTGCCAGTAGTTCACTAGCGGGAGTATCCTACGAGCAGTACTTC NA TRBD2 TRBJ2-7 TRBV19
CASSEGAGAYGYTF TGTGCCAGCAGTGAAGGGGCAGGTGCCTATGGCTACACCTTC NA NA TRBJ1-2 TRBV6-4
CASSLRGPGNTIYF TGTGCCAGCAGCTTGAGGGGGCCGGGAAACACCATATATTTT NA TRBD1 TRBJ1-3 TRBV7-2
CASSDTTSPSTDTQYF TGCGCCAGCAGTGACACGACTAGCCCCAGCACAGATACGCAGTATTTT NA TRBD2 TRBJ2-3 TRBV10-2
CASSPLPYTQYF TGTGCCAGCAGCCCCCTTCCCTATACGCAGTATTTT NA NA TRBJ2-3 TRBV6-6
CASSLGLAGQETQYF TGTGCTAGCAGCTTAGGACTAGCGGGACAAGAGACCCAGTACTTC NA TRBD2 TRBJ2-5 TRBV7-7
CASSGASGSSYEQYF TGTGCCAGCAGCGGAGCTAGCGGGAGCTCCTACGAGCAGTACTTC once TRBD2 TRBJ2-7 TRBV7-2
CASSSPGLAGEGETQYF TGTGCCAGCAGTTCACCGGGACTAGCGGGAGAAGGAGAGACCCAGTACTTC NA TRBD2 TRBJ2-5 TRBV28
CASSHRAVTDTQYF TGTGCCAGCAGTCACAGGGCCGTCACAGATACGCAGTATTTT NA NA TRBJ2-3 TRBV6-6
CASSLGQAYNYGYTF TGCGCCAGCAGCTTGGGGCAGGCGTATAACTATGGCTACACCTTC NA NA TRBJ1-2 TRBV5-1
CASSHHLPPYEQYF TGTGCCAGCAGCCATCACTTGCCCCCCTACGAGCAGTACTTC NA NA TRBJ2-7 TRBV3-1/TRBV3-2
CASSSHIGTAGEKLFF TGTGCCAGCAGTTCCCACATAGGGACAGCAGGTGAAAAACTGTTTTTT NA TRBD1 TRBJ1-4 TRBV6-5
CASSKLTGGSVTEAFF TGTGCCAGCAGTAAGCTGACAGGGGGCTCGGTCACTGAAGCTTTCTTT NA TRBD1 TRBJ1-1 TRBV28
CASSRLAGVAGELFF TGTGCCAGCAGCCGCCTAGCGGGGGTTGCCGGGGAGCTGTTTTTT NA TRBD2 TRBJ2-2 TRBV7-6
CASSPTRTSASTDTQYF TGTGCCAGCAGCCCAACACGAACTAGCGCCAGCACAGATACGCAGTATTTT NA TRBD2 TRBJ2-3 TRBV9